Sequencing of this TCR beta chain was carried out in a study of blood T cell repertoires in COVID-19. Study at large: The study drew acute and convalescent COVID-19 samples from the United States, Italy and Spain. Sources were T cells, B-cell-depleted T cells, or PBMCs; the material itself was cDNA or gDNA.

V dropped 7 bases and J dropped 3 bases, with 10 bases sitting between them. This CDR3 has 13 residues. Germline V lookup: CDR1 MNHEY, CDR2 SVGAGI. Some clones are missing from TCRdb's copy, which holds only in-frame ones; the method was immunoSEQ multiplex PCR. The sample includes about 170,000 clones, 60% to 85% of them seen just once. Sequences were obtained from peripheral blood. This clonotype originated in a man aged 60-69 years with acute or convalescent COVID-19. The V gene is TRBV6-5, the J gene TRBJ1-5; D is unresolved. The CDR3 loop reads CASNSGYNQPQHF. In DNA form, the CDR3 reads TGTGCCAGCAATTCGGGTTACAATCAGCCCCAGCATTTT.